This T cell receptor beta chain comes out of a study of shared clonotypes between healthy human individuals. The authors divided CD4+ cells into CD45RA+ naive and CD45RA-negative memory subsets. A word on this clone: Its target is unknown.

Study observations and caveats: Sharing across several donors was seen in roughly 5% of naive CD4 clonotypes. Generally, naive subsets came out with larger estimated richness than memory subsets.

Trimming pared 0 bases from V and 9 bases from J, leaving 15 bases between. CDR1 and CDR2 (germline): SEHNR, FQNEAQ (reference sequence). This CDR3 spans 15 amino acids. Assay runs were performed at deep level. Repertoires were generated with immunoSEQ multiplex PCR, while TCRdb's copy carries only in-frame clones and drops some. The repertoire includes some 1.4 million clones, around 95% of them detected once, and more than 0.9% sits in the top ten. This TCR was sampled from a man aged 25 to 40 in good health. The sequenced material came from naive CD4+ T cells sorted from blood. Subset noted: CD45RA+ positively selected. The chain recombines TRBV7-9 with TRBJ2-1, with D maybe TRBD2 (5 bases). Here the CDR3 reads CASSLAVGMAGEQFF. The DNA of the CDR3 is TGTGCCAGCAGCTTAGCGGTCGGGATGGCAGGTGAGCAGTTCTTC.